This record covers a single TCR beta chain. The data were taken from a study of cytomegalovirus exposure and HLA in healthy donors. With 60 Vbeta and 13 Jbeta primers, the PCR was carried out. Method: immunoSEQ multiplex PCR; TCRdb's copy keeps in-frame clones and lacks some. The sample carries 65,000 to 75,000 clones, roughly four fifths recorded once. Input material: PBMCs. The clonotype originates from a man between 50 and 59 years old in good health and CMV-seronegative.

The CDR3 DNA reads TGTGCCAGCAGCCTCCAGCAGGGGGTGCGCAACACTGAAGCTTTCTTT. It specifies CASSLQQGVRNTEAFF. The chain joins TRBV7-9 to TRBJ1-1; 7 positions match TRBD1. Trimming took 5 bases from V and 2 from J; bases not matched to a gene: 11. Germline lookup yields CDR1 SEHNR and CDR2 FQNEAQ (reference sequence). The CDR3 consists of 16 residues.